This T cell receptor (beta chain) was sequenced for a study of blood T cell repertoires in COVID-19. Original methodology: Quantification of nucleated cells was approximated via reference gene primer amplification. Generated by immunoSEQ multiplex PCR, the TCRdb table keeps only in-frame clones and is missing some. V, J and clone size are taken as reported in that table, and D and trimming were inferred from the DNA itself. The table has some 130,000 clones, roughly 75% seen once. Looked up from germline, CDR1 is LNHDA and CDR2 is SQIVND (reference sequence). V dropped 3 bases and J dropped 1 base, with 6 bases sitting between them. The CDR3 length is 13 residues. Those enrolled, adults aged about 18 to 89 years, came from roughly 22 US areas. Participant-reported clinical history was the basis for cohort assignment. Recovery meant two consecutive negative NP/OP PCR tests, professional clearance, or resolved symptoms.

This sequence was found in a woman aged 50 to 60 who had recovered from COVID-19. The sample comprised PBMCs or T cells enriched from blood (not recorded which). The chain is built from TRBV19 and TRBJ1-1; D is perhaps TRBD1 (5 bases). The CDR3 DNA is TGTGCCAGTAGTATTCAGGGGAACACTGAAGCTTTCTTT. It specifies CASSIQGNTEAFF.